This entry lists 10 T cell receptor beta chains sequenced from one sample in a study of T cells in localized non-small cell lung cancer. TCRdb's copy holds only in-frame clones and misses some; the assay was immunoSEQ multiplex PCR. The table has tens of thousands of clones, around 93% seen once. The sequenced sample was peripheral blood, obtained before any cancer treatment. The receptors here all came from a female donor of 60 years or more with stage I lung adenocarcinoma.

The V call is TRBV4-2, the J call TRBJ1-5, with a tentative D call TRBD1 (6 bases). V lost 1 base and J 4 bases, leaving 11 bases between the germline ends. The germline V gene has CDR1 LGHNA and CDR2 YNFKEQ. This CDR3 comprises 15 residues. The CDR3 sequence: CASSQVLGGNQPQHF. CDR3 sequence (DNA): TGTGCCAGCAGCCAAGTTTTAGGGGGAAATCAGCCCCAGCATTTT.

This rearrangement joins TRBV28 to TRBJ1-1, with D possibly being TRBD1 (6 bases). Trimming removed 6 bases from V and 5 bases from J, with 19 bases in between. The CDR3 length is 15 residues. Per the germline V gene, CDR1 is MDHEN and CDR2 is SYDVKM. CDR3 nucleotides: TGTGCCAGCAGCCTCATCAGGGGCGTAGGTACTGAAGCTTTCTTT. Translation: CASSLIRGVGTEAFF.

This chain connects TRBV11-2 to TRBJ2-1, with D perhaps assigned TRBD1 or TRBD2 (5 bases each). V dropped 0 bases and J dropped 12 bases, with 12 bases sitting between them. Germline V gene lookup returns CDR1 SGHAT and CDR2 FQNNGV. This CDR3 spans 13 amino acids. CDR3 protein: CASSLERFGAQFF. The CDR3 nucleotides are TGTGCCAGCAGCTTAGAGAGGTTCGGGGCGCAGTTCTTC.

This chain uses TRBV11-2 with TRBJ1-1, with unresolved D. The CDR3 consists of 13 residues. The germline V gene encodes CDR1 SGHAT and CDR2 FQNNGV. Trimming removed 2 bases at V and 2 bases at J, with 6 bases between. The CDR3 bases are TGTGCCAGCAGCTTATATCATAACACTGAAGCTTTCTTT. Protein product: CASSLYHNTEAFF.

This rearrangement joins TRBV28 to TRBJ1-5; unclear D gene. The CDR3 covers 11 residues. V was shortened by 6 bases and J by 6 bases, with 6 bases between the two germline ends. Germline loops: CDR1 MDHEN, CDR2 SYDVKM. In nucleotides, the CDR3 is TGTGCCAGCAGCGCGGCTCAGCCCCAGCATTTT. Protein product: CASSAAQPQHF.

The chain couples TRBV7-9 to TRBJ2-3; weak D call: TRBD1 (5 bases). Germline V gene sequence: CDR1 SEHNR, CDR2 FQNEAQ (reference sequence). With 7 bases removed from V and 3 bases from J, the gap between germline ends came to 17 bases. This CDR3 is built from 15 residues. CDR3 coding DNA: TGTGCCAGCACCCTCATGGCAGGGTTGACAGATACGCAGTATTTT. This encodes CASTLMAGLTDTQYF.

This clone has just one count. The chain links TRBV11-2 to TRBJ2-2; 8 bases are shared with TRBD1. J gave up 5 bases and V 5 bases, and 7 bases lay outside the gene matches. This CDR3 has 15 residues. The germline gives CDR1 SGHAT, CDR2 FQNNGV. DNA for the CDR3: TGTGCCAGCAGCCAGGGACAGGCCGGAACCGGGGAGCTGTTTTTT. It yields the protein CASSQGQAGTGELFF.

The rearrangement uses TRBV28 and TRBJ1-2; D may be TRBD1 (6 bases). The CDR3 length is 12 residues. V was shortened by 3 bases and J by 8 bases, with 10 bases between the two germline ends. Germline CDR1 and CDR2: MDHEN and SYDVKM. Here the CDR3 reads CASSFRGTGYTF. CDR3 nucleotide sequence: TGTGCCAGCAGTTTCAGGGGTACAGGCTACACCTTC.

V and J are TRBV5-4 and TRBJ2-3; TRBD1 matches 7 bases. This CDR3 is 15 amino acids long. With 4 bases clipped from V and 3 bases from J, the junction kept 8 bases outside the gene matches. Germline V gene data show CDR1 as SGHNT and CDR2 as YYREEE (reference sequence). The CDR3 here is CASSPGTDFTDTQYF. The CDR3 DNA sequence: TGTGCCAGCAGCCCCGGGACAGACTTTACAGATACGCAGTATTTT.

This clone has a single count. The chain has TRBV5-5 and TRBJ2-3; 9 positions agree with TRBD2. Trimming at V came to 1 base and at J to 7 bases, leaving 13 bases not matched to a gene. Per the germline V gene, CDR1 is SGHKS and CDR2 is YYEKEE (reference sequence). This CDR3 is 17 amino acids long. The CDR3 nucleotides read TGTGCCAGCAGCTTGCTCGGCGGGCTAGCGGGGACGAATACGCAGTATTTT. Its protein is CASSLLGGLAGTNTQYF.